This T cell receptor (beta chain) comes out of a study of neurological immune-mediated disorders. TCRdb analysed the 5' RACE reads with MiXCR anew, one entry per CDR3 protein. This table holds approximately 70,000 distinct CDR3 sequences, approximately 4.1% found once. This clonotype was counted many times. The CDR3 is 15 amino acids. The germline CDR1 and CDR2 sequences are SNHLY and FYNNEI. The junction had 8 bases not matched to a gene; V was cut back by 7 bases and J by 1 base. The rearrangement joins TRBV2 to TRBJ2-3; TRBD2 matches at 7 bases. The TCR was taken from a young man with multiple sclerosis. The sample consisted of PBMCs. The CDR3 here is CASTAQRGGTDTQYF. CDR3 DNA: TGTGCCAGCACCGCGCAGCGGGGCGGCACAGATACGCAGTATTTT.